This TCR beta chain was observed in a study of patients and donors after allogeneic stem cell transplantation. TCRdb itself ran the RT-PCR reads through MiXCR, one entry per CDR3 protein. The sample consists of 150,000 to 200,000 distinct CDR3 sequences, roughly 30% of them appearing once. In germline, CDR1 is MNHEY, CDR2 SVGEGT. The CDR3 spans 14 residues. V was shortened by 6 bases and J by 2 bases, with 13 bases between the two germline ends. The TCR comes from a human donor who was either an allogeneic HSCT recipient or a stem cell or donor lymphocyte infusion donor (not recorded which). It is not recorded whose cells these are; they may come from a transplant donor. Sequencing was performed on blood, either unsorted or a sorted T cell fraction (not recorded which). The chain has TRBV6-2 or TRBV6-3 and TRBJ1-1, with D uncertain. CDR3: CASSHAYGNTEAFF. The CDR3 bases are TGTGCCAGCAGCCACGCTTACGGAAACACTGAAGCTTTCTTT.